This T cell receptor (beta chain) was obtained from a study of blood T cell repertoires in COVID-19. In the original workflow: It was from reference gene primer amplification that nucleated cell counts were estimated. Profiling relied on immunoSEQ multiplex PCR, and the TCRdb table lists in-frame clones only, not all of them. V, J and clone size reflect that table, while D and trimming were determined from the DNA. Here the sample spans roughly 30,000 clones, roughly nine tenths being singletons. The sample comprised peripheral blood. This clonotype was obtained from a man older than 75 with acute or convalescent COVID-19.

The DNA of the CDR3 is TGTGCCTGGAGTGTACGGCGGGCAGAGAATGAAAAACTGTTTTTT. Translating gives CAWSVRRAENEKLFF. The chain recombines TRBV30 with TRBJ1-4; D is uncertain. Between the trimmed V and J ends, which lost 0 bases and 5 bases, there was a span of 13 bases. Germline CDR1 GTSNPN, CDR2 SVGIG (reference sequence). CDR3 length: 15 amino acids.